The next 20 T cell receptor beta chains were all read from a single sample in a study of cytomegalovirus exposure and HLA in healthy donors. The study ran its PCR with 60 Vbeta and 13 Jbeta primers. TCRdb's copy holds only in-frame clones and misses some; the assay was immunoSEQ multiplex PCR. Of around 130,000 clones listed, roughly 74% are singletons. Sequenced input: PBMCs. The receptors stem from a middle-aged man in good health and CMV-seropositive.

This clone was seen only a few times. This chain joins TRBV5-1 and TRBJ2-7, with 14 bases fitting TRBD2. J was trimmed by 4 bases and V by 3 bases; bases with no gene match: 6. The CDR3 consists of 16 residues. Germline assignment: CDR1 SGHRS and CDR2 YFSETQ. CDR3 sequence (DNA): TGCGCCAGCAGCTCCGGACTAGCGGGAGGTGGGTACGAGCAGTACTTC. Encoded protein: CASSSGLAGGGYEQYF. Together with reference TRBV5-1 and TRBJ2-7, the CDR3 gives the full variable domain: KAGVTQTPRYLIKTRGQQVTLSCSPISGHRSVSWYQQTPGQGLQFLFEYFSETQRNKGNFPGRFSGRQFSNSRSEMNVSTLELGDSALYLCASSSGLAGGGYEQYFGPGTRLTVT.

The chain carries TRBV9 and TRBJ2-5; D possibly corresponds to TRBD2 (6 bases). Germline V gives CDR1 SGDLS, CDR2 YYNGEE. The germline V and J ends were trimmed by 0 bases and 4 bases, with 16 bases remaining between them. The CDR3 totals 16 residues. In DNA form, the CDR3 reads TGTGCCAGCAGCGTAGGGGGGGTAGGCGGTGGAGAGACCCAGTACTTC. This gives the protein CASSVGGVGGGETQYF.

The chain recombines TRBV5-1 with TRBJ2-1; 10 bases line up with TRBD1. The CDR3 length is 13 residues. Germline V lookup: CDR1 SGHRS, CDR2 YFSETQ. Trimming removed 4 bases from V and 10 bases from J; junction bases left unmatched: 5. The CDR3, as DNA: TGCGCCAGCAGCACGAGACAGGGGGCCGAGCAGTTCTTC. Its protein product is CASSTRQGAEQFF.

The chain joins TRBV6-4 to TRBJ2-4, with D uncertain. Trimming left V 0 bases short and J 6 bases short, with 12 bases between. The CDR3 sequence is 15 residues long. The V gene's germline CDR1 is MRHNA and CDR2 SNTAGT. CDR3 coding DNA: TGTGCCAGCAGTGACTCGATAGAGGCCGGAAACATTCAGTACTTC. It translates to CASSDSIEAGNIQYF.

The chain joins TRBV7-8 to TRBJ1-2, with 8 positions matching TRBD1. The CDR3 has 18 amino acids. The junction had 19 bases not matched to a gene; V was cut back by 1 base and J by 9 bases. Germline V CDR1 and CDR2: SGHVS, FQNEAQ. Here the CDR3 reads CASSLVSGTGVTTKRYTF. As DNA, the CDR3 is TGTGCCAGCAGCTTAGTATCCGGGACAGGAGTTACGACGAAGCGCTACACCTTC. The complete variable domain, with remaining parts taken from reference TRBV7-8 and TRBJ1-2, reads GAGVSQSPRYKVAKRGQDVALRCDPISGHVSLFWYQQALGQGPEFLTYFQNEAQLDKSGLPSDRFFAERPEGSVSTLKIQRTQQEDSAVYLCASSLVSGTGVTTKRYTFGSGTRLTVV.

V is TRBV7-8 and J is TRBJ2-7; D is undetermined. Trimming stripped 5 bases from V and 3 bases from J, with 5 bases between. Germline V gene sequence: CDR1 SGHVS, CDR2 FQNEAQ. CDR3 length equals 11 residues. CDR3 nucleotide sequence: TGTGCCAGCAGCGCGGACTACGAGCAGTACTTC. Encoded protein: CASSADYEQYF.

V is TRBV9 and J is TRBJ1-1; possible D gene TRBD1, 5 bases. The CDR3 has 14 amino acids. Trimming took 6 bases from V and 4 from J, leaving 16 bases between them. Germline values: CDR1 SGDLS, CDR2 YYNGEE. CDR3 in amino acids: CASTPGGSGTEAFF. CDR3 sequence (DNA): TGTGCCAGCACCCCTGGGGGGTCGGGCACTGAAGCTTTCTTT.

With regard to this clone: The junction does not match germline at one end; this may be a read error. The CDR3 DNA reads TGCGTCAGCAGCCACCGGGACAGGGACCCAGATACGCAGTATTTT. It yields the protein CVSSHRDRDPDTQYF. The chain carries TRBV5-1 and TRBJ2-3; 9 positions agree with TRBD1. Germline V CDR1 and CDR2: SGHRS, YFSETQ. The CDR3 sequence is 15 residues long.

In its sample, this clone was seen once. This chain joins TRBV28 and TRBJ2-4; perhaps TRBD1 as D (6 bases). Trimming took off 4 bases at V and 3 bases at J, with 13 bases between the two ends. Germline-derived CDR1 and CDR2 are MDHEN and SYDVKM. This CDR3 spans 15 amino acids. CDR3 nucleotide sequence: TGTGCCAGCAGTTCAGGGGTGCTGGACAAAAACATTCAGTACTTC. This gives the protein CASSSGVLDKNIQYF. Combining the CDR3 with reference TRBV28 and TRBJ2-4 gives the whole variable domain DVKVTQSSRYLVKRTGEKVFLECVQDMDHENMFWYRQDPGLGLRLIYFSYDVKMKEKGDIPEGYSVSREKKERFSLILESASTNQTSMYLCASSSGVLDKNIQYFGAGTRLSVL.

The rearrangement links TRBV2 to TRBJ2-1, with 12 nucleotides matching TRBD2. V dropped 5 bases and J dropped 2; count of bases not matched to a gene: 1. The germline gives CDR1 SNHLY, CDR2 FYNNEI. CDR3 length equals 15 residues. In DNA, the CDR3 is TGTGCCAGCAGTCGACTAGCGGGAGCCTACAATGAGCAGTTCTTC. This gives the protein CASSRLAGAYNEQFF.

The CDR3 DNA sequence: TGCGCCAGCGATCCGGGACAGGGGAACACTGAAGCTTTCTTT. Translating it yields CASDPGQGNTEAFF. The genes are TRBV5-1 and TRBJ1-1; 9 bases map to TRBD1. The length of the CDR3 is 14 residues. The J segment lost 1 base and the V segment lost 7 bases, leaving 5 bases of the junction unmatched. The germline gives CDR1 SGHRS, CDR2 YFSETQ.

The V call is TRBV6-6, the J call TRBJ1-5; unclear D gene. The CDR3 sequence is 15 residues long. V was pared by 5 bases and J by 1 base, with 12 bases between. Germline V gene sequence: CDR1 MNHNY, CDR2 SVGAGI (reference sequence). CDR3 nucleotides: TGTGCCAGCAGTCCCAATAGACTAAGCAATCAGCCCCAGCATTTT. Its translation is CASSPNRLSNQPQHF.

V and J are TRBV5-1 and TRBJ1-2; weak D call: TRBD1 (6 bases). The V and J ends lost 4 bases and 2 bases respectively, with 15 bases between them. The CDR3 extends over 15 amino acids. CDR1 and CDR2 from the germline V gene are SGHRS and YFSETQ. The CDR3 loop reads CASSPQGRGNYGYTF. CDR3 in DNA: TGCGCCAGCAGCCCACAGGGTAGGGGGAACTATGGCTACACCTTC.

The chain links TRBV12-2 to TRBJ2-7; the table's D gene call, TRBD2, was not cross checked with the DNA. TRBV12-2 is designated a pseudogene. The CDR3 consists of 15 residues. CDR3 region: CASRLVAPNPYEQYF. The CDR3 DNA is TGTGCAAGTCGCTTAGTAGCCCCGAACCCCTACGAGCAGTACTTC.

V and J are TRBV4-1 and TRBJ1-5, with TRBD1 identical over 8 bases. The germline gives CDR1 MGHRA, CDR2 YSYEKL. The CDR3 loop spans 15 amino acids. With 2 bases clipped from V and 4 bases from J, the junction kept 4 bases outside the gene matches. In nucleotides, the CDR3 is TGCGCCAGCAGCCAAATTTGGGACAGGAATCAGCCCCAGCATTTT. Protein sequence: CASSQIWDRNQPQHF.

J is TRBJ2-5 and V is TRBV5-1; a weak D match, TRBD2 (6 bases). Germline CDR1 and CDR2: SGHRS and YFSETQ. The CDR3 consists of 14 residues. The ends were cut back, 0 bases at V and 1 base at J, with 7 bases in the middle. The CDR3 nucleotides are TGCGCCAGCAGCTTGGGCGGGACCCAAGAGACCCAGTACTTC. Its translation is CASSLGGTQETQYF.

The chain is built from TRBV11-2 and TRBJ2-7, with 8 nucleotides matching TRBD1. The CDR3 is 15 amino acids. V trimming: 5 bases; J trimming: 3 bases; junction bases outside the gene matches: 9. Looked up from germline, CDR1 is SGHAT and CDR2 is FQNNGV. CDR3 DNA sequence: TGTGCCAGCAGCATAGGACAGGGAAGCAACTACGAGCAGTACTTC. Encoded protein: CASSIGQGSNYEQYF.

The CDR3 DNA reads as TGTGCCAGCAGCGAAGGGACAGGCTTTAGCAATCAGCCCCAGCATTTT. It encodes CASSEGTGFSNQPQHF. J is TRBJ1-5 and V is TRBV9; 8 bases are shared with TRBD1. The CDR3 covers 16 residues. Germline V CDR1 and CDR2: SGDLS, YYNGEE. The junction had 5 bases not matched to a gene; V was cut back by 3 bases and J by 0 bases.

CDR3 protein: CASSYSTGEQYF. DNA of the CDR3: TGTGCCAGCAGTTACTCGACAGGCGAGCAGTACTTC. The chain links TRBV6-5 to TRBJ2-5, with a weak D call TRBD1 (6 bases). Matching the DNA end better, TRBJ2-7 makes the J call doubtful. Germline CDR1 reads MNHEY; CDR2 reads SVGAGI. The CDR3 is made up of 12 amino acids.

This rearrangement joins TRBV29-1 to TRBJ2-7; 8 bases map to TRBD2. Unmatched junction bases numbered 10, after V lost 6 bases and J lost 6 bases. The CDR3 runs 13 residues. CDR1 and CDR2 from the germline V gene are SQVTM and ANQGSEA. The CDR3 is CSVGGGLSGEQYF. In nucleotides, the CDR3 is TGCAGCGTCGGGGGGGGGCTATCGGGCGAGCAGTACTTC.